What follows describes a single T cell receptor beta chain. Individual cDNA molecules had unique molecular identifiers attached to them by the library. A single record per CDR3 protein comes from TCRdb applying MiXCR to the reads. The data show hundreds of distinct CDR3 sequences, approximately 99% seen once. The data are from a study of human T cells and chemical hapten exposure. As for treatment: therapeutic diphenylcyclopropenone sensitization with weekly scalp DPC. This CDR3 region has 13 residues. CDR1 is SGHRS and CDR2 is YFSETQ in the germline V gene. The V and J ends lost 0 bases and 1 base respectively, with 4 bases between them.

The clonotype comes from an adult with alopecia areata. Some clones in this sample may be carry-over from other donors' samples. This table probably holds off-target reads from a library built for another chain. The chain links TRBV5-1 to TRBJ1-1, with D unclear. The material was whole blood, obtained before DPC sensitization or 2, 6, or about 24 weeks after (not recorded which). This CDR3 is CASSLEWNTEAFF. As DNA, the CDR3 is TGCGCCAGCAGCTTGGAGTGGAACACTGAAGCTTTCTTT.